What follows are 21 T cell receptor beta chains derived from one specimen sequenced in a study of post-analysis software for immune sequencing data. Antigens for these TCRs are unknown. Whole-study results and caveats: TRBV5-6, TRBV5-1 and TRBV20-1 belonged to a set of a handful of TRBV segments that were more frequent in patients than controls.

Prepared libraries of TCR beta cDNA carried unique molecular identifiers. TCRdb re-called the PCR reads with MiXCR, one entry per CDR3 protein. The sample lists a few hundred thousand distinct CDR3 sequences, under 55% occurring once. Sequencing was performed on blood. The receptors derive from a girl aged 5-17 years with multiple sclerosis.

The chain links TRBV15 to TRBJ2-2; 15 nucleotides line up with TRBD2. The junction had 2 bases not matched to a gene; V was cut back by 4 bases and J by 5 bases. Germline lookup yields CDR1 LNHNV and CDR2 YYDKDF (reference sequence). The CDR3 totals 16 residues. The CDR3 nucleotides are TGTGCCACCAGCAAAGGACTAGCGGGAGGGACCGGGGAGCTGTTTTTT. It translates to CATSKGLAGGTGELFF.

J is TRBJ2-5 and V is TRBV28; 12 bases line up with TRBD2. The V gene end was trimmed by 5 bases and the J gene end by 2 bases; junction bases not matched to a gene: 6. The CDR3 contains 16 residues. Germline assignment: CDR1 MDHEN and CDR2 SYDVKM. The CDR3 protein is CASSPQLAGGQETQYF. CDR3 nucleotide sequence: TGTGCCAGCAGTCCCCAACTAGCGGGAGGACAAGAGACCCAGTACTTC.

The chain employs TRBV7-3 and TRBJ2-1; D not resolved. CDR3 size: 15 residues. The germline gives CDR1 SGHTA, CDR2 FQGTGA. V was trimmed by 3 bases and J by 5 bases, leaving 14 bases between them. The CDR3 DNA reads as TGTGCCAGCAGCTTTGGGGTGGGCACAAACAATGAGCAGTTCTTC. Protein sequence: CASSFGVGTNNEQFF.

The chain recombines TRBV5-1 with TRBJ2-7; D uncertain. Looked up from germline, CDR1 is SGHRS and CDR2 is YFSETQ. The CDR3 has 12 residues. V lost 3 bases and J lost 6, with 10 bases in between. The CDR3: CASSSDIGEQYF. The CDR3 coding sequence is TGCGCCAGCAGCTCAGACATCGGCGAGCAGTACTTC.

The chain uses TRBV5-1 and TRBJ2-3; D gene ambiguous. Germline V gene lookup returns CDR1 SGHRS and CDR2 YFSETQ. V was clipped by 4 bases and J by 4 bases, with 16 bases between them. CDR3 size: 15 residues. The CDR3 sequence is CASSAIGGTADTQYF. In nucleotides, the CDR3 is TGCGCCAGCAGCGCCATAGGTGGAACTGCAGATACGCAGTATTTT.

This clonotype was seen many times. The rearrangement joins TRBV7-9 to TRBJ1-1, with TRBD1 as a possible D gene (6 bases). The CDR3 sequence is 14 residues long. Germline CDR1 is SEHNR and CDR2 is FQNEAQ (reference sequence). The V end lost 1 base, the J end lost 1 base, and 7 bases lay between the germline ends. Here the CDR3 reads CASSLGTANTEAFF. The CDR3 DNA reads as TGTGCCAGCAGCTTAGGGACAGCGAACACTGAAGCTTTCTTT.

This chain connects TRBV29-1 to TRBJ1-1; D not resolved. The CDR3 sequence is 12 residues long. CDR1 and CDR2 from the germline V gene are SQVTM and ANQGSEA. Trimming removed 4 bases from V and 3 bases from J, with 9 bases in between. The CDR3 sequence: CSVARSHTEAFF. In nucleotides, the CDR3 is TGCAGCGTTGCCAGGTCTCACACTGAAGCTTTCTTT.

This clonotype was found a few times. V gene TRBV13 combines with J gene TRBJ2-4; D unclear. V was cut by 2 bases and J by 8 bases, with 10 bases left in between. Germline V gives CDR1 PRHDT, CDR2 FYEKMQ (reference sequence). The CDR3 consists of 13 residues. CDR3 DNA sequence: TGTGCCAGCAGCTTAAACACCGGTCACATTCAGTACTTC. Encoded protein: CASSLNTGHIQYF.

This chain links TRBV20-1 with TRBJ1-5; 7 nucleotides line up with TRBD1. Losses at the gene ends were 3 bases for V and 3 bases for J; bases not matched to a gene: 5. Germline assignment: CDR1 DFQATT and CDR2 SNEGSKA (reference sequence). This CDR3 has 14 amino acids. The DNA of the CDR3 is TGCAGTGCTAGCCCCGACAGGGCCAATCAGCCCCAGCATTTT. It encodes CSASPDRANQPQHF.

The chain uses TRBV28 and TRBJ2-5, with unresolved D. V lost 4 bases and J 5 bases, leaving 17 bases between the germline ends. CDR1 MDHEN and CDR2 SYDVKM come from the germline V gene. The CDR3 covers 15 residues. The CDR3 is CASSSLGQAWETQYF. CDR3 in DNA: TGTGCCAGCAGTTCACTCGGGCAGGCATGGGAGACCCAGTACTTC.

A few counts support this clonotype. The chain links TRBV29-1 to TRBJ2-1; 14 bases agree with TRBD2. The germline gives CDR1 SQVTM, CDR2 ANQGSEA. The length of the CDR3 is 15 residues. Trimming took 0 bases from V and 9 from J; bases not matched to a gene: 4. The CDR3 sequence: CSVEEGTSGRFEQFF. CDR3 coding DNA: TGCAGCGTTGAAGAAGGGACTAGCGGGAGATTTGAGCAGTTCTTC.

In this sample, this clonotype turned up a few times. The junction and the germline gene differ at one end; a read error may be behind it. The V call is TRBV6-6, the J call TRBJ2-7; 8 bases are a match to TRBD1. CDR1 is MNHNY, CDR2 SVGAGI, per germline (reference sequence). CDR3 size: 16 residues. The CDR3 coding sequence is TGTGCCGGCAGCCGCTATCTTAGACAGGGGTTGATCGAGCAGTACTTC. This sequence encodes CAGSRYLRQGLIEQYF.

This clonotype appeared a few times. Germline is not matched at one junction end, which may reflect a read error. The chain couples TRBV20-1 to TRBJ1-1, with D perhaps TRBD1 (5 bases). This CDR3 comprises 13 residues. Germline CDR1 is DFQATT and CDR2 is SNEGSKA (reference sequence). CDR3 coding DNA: TGCAGGGCTATGGGGGGTATGAACACTGAAGCTTTCTTT. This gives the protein CRAMGGMNTEAFF.

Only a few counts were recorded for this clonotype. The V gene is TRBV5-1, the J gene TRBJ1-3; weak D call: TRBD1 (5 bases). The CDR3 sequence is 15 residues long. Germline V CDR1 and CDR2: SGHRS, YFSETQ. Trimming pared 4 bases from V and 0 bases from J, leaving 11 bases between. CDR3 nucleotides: TGCGCCAGCAGCCTCGACAGTATCTCTGGAAACACCATATATTTT. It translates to CASSLDSISGNTIYF.

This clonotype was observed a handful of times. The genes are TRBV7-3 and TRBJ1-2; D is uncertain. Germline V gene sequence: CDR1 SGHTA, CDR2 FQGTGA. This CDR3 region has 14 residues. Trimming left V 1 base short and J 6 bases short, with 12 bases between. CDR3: CASSLNSSSDGYTF. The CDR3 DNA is TGTGCCAGCAGCTTAAATTCCTCGTCCGATGGCTACACCTTC.

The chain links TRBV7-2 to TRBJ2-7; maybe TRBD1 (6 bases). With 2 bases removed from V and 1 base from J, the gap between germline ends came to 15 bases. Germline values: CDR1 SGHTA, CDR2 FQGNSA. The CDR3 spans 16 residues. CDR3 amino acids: CASSLSWTVSSYEQYF. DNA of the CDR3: TGTGCCAGCAGCTTATCCTGGACAGTCAGTTCCTACGAGCAGTACTTC.

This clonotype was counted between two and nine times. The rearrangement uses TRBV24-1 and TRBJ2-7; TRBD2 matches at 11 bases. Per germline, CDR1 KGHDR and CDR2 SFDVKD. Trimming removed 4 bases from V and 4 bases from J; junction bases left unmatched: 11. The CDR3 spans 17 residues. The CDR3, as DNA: TGTGCCACCAGTGACACGCGACTAGCGGGACGAAGGTACGAGCAGTACTTC. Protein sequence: CATSDTRLAGRRYEQYF.

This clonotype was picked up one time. CDR3 sequence reads: CASSQVRGSQETQYF. CDR3 nucleotides: TGTGCCAGCAGCCAAGTGAGGGGGTCCCAAGAGACCCAGTACTTC. This rearrangement joins TRBV14 to TRBJ2-5; a possible D gene is TRBD1 (6 bases). The CDR3 spans 15 residues. Germline assignment: CDR1 SGHDN and CDR2 FVKESK. Trimming cost V 1 base and J 1 base, with 10 bases left between them.

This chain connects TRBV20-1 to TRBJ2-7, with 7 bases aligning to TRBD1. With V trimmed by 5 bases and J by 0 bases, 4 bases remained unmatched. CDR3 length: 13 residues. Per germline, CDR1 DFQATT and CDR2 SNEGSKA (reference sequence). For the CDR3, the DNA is TGCAGTGCTTTGACAGGGCTCTCCTACGAGCAGTACTTC. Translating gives CSALTGLSYEQYF.

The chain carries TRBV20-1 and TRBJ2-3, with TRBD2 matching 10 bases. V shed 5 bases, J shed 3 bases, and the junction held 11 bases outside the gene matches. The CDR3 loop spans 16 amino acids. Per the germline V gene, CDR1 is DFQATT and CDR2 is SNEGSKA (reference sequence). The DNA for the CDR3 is TGCAGTGCTGAGCCCCGGCTAGCGGGAGTAACAGATACGCAGTATTTT. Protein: CSAEPRLAGVTDTQYF.

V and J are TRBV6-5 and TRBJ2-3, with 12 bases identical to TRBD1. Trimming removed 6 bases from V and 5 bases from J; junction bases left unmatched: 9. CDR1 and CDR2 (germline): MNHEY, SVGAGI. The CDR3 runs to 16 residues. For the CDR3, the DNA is TGTGCCAGCAGACCCCGGGACAGGGGGCTGGTAGATACGCAGTATTTT. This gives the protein CASRPRDRGLVDTQYF.